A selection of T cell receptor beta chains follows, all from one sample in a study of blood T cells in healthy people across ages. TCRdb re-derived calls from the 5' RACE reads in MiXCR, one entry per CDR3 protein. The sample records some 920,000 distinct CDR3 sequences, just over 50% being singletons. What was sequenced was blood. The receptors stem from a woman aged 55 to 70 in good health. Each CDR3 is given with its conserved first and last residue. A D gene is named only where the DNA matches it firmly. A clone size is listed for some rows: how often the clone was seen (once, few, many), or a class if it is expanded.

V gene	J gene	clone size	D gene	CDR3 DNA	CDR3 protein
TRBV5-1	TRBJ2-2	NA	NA	TGCGCCAGCAGCTTGGGGGCCACATCGAACACCGGGGAGCTGTTTTTT	CASSLGATSNTGELFF
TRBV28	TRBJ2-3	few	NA	TGTGCCAGCAGTTTAACCTCCCCGGGGGAGAGTCGCACAGATACGCAGTATTTT	CASSLTSPGESRTDTQYF
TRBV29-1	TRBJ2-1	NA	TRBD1	TGCAGCGGACAGGGGCCCAATGAGCAGTTCTTC	CSGQGPNEQFF
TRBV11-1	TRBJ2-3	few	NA	TGTGCCAGCAGCTTAGCCTTTCCGGGGAGGACAGATACGCAGTATTTT	CASSLAFPGRTDTQYF
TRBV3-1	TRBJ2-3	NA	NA	TGTGCCAGCAGCCAAGCCCAAATAGCGACGGATACGCAGTATTTT	CASSQAQIATDTQYF
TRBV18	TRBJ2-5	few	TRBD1	TGTGCCAGCTCACCGACAGGGGGCAAGGAGACCCAGTACTTC	CASSPTGGKETQYF
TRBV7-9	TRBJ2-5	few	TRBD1	TGTGCCAGCACCTCGACAGGGAGAGAGACCCAGTACTTC	CASTSTGRETQYF
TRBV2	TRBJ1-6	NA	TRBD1	TGTGCCAGAGGGGGTATGTGGACAGGAAATAATTCACCCCTCCACTTT	CARGGMWTGNNSPLHF
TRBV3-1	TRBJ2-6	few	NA	TGTGCCAGCAGCCAAGCAACTCACTCTGGGGCCAACGTCCTGACTTTC	CASSQATHSGANVLTF
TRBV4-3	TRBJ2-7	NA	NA	TGCGCCAGCAGCCAAGACCCAGAAGGCGAGCAGTACTTC	CASSQDPEGEQYF
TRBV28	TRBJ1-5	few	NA	TGTGCCAGCAACTCAGGTCTACAGAGGAAGCGATATAGCAATCAGCCCCAGCATTTT	CASNSGLQRKRYSNQPQHF
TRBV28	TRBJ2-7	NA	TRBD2	TGTGCCAGCAGTCCGGGACTAGCGGGAGGGGGTTACGAGCAGTACTTC	CASSPGLAGGGYEQYF
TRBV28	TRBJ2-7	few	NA	TGTGCCAGCAGTTTAAGGGGCTGGGGCTCCTACGAGCAGTACTTC	CASSLRGWGSYEQYF
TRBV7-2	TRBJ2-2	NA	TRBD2	TGTGCCAGCAGCTTAGACGGCCTAGCGGGAGCGAACACCGGGGAGCTGTTTTTT	CASSLDGLAGANTGELFF
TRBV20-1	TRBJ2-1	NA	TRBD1	TGCAGTGCTATCTGCCAGGGACAGGGGGTGTTCACGGTCTACAATGAGCAGTTCTTC	CSAICQGQGVFTVYNEQFF
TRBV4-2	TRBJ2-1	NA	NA	TGTGCCAGCAGCGTTCCCTATACCCACAATGAGCAGTTCTTC	CASSVPYTHNEQFF
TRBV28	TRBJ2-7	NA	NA	TGTGCCAGCAGAAATACAGGGTACGAGCAGTACTTC	CASRNTGYEQYF
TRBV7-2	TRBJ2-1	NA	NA	TGTGCCAGCAGCTCCCGGACATGGGGCCACCCCGGTCTTTGGGATGAGCAGTTCTTC	CASSSRTWGHPGLWDEQFF
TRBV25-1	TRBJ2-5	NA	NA	TGTGCCAGCAGTGACAGGGAAGAGGAGACCCAGTACTTC	CASSDREEETQYF
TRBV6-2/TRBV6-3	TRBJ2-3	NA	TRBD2	TGTGCCAGCAGTTATGAGCGGGGCATAGATACGCAGTATTTT	CASSYERGIDTQYF
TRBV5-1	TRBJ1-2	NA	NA	TGCGCCAGCAGCTTGGAAGCCTCCTATGGCTGCACCTTC	CASSLEASYGCTF
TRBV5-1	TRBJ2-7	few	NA	TGCGCCAGCAGCGGGGACGACATACTGGGAGAGCAGTACTTC	CASSGDDILGEQYF
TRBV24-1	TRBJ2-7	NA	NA	TGTGCCACCAGTGAGTCAGGGACTCCGTCCTACGAGCAGTACTTC	CATSESGTPSYEQYF
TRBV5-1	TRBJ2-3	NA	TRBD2	TGCGCCAGCAGCTCCCAAGCGGGAGCACGCACAGATACGCAGTATTTT	CASSSQAGARTDTQYF
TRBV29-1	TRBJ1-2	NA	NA	TGCAGCGTTGTTGGGGTGGATTTAAGTGGCTACACCTTC	CSVVGVDLSGYTF
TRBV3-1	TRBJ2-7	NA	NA	TGTGCCAGCAGCCAAGAGACGGGATACGAGCAGTACTTC	CASSQETGYEQYF
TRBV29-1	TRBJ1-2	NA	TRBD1	TGCAGCGTTGAAGGTCTTGGAAGGGGGCAGGGCTATGGCTACACCTTC	CSVEGLGRGQGYGYTF
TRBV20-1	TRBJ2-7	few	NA	TGCAGTGTAGGGGGGGAGCCCTACGAGCAGTACTTC	CSVGGEPYEQYF
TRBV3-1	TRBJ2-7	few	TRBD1	TGTGCCAGCAGCCAATTCGACAGGGGGAACGAGCAGTACTTC	CASSQFDRGNEQYF
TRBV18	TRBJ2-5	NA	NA	TGTGCCAGCTCCAATACCGGGAGAAAAGAGACCCAGTACTTC	CASSNTGRKETQYF
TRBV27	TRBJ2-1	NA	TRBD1	TGTGCCAGCAGGGACAGGGTTTTTAGTGAGCAGTTCTTC	CASRDRVFSEQFF
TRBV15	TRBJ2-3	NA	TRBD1	TGTGCCACCAGCATACGGACAGGGGCAGATACGCAGTATTTT	CATSIRTGADTQYF
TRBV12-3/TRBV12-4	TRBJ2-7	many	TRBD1	TGTGCCAGCAGTAGAGGACAGGGTCTCACCTACGAGCAGTACTTC	CASSRGQGLTYEQYF
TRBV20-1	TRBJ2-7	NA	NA	TGCAGTGCTAGTCGCCCCCAAGGGTCGGGCGAGCAGTACTTC	CSASRPQGSGEQYF
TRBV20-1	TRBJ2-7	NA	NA	TGCAGTGCTACGGACCTCGATAGCGAGCAGTACTTC	CSATDLDSEQYF
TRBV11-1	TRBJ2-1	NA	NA	TGTGCCAGCAGCTGGGGTCGAGACCTCAATGAGCAGTTCTTC	CASSWGRDLNEQFF
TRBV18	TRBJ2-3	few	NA	TGTGCCAGCTCACCCCTGGCCCTCACAGATACGCAGTATTTT	CASSPLALTDTQYF
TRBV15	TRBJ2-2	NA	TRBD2	TGTGCCACCAGCAGAGATCGGTGGGAGGGCCAGACCGGGGAGCTGTTTTTT	CATSRDRWEGQTGELFF
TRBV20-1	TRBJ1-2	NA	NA	TGCAGTGCTAGTGACGTGCTCTCCGACGGCTACACCTTC	CSASDVLSDGYTF
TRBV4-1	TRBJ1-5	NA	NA	TGCGCCAGCAGCCAAGATTTGAGGGGTCGGCAGCCCCAGCATTTT	CASSQDLRGRQPQHF
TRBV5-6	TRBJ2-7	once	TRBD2	TGTGCCAGCAGGATGAGGGACTACTACGAGCAGTACTTC	CASRMRDYYEQYF
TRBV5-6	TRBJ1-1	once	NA	TGTGCCAGCAGCCTTTATATGGGTGAAGCTTTCTTT	CASSLYMGEAFF
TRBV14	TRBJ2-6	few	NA	TGTGCCAGCAGCCAAGAGATGGGCTCTGGGGCCAACGTCCTGACTTTC	CASSQEMGSGANVLTF
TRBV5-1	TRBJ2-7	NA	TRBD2	TGCGCCAGCAGCTTGGGGGTAGCGGGCCCCCACGAGCAGTACTTC	CASSLGVAGPHEQYF
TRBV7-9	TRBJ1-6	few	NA	TGTGCCAGCAGATATAACACCAGCTCCTATAATTCACCCCTCCACTTT	CASRYNTSSYNSPLHF
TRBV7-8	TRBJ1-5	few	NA	TGTGCCAGCAGCTCTGGAAGACCGAATCAGCCCCAGCATTTT	CASSSGRPNQPQHF
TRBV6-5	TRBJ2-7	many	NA	TGTGCCAGCAGTTATGGGGGCTTCTCCTACGAGCAGTACTTC	CASSYGGFSYEQYF
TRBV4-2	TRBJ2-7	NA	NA	TGTGCCAGCAGCCAAGAACTCCTATCCTACGAGCAGTACTTC	CASSQELLSYEQYF
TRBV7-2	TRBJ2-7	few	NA	TGTGCCAGCAGAGCTGGGACTTCCTACGAGCAGTACTTC	CASRAGTSYEQYF
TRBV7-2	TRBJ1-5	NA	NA	TGTGCCAGCAGCTTAGCGGAGTATAGCAATCAGCCCCAGCATTTT	CASSLAEYSNQPQHF
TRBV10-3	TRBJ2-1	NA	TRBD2	TGTGTCATCAGTGAAGGGACTAGTAAGTTCTTC	CVISEGTSKFF
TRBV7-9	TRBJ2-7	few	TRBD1	TGTGCCAGCAGCTTAGCGGGACAGTCTCCCTACGAGCAGTACTTC	CASSLAGQSPYEQYF
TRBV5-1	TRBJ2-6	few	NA	TGCGCCAGCAGCCCCCTGAAAGGGACTCCCCCCTCTGGGGCCAACGTCCTGACTTTC	CASSPLKGTPPSGANVLTF
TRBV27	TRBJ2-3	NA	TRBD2	TGTGCCAGCAGTTTTTACGGGAGGAGATCGGATACGCAGTATTTT	CASSFYGRRSDTQYF